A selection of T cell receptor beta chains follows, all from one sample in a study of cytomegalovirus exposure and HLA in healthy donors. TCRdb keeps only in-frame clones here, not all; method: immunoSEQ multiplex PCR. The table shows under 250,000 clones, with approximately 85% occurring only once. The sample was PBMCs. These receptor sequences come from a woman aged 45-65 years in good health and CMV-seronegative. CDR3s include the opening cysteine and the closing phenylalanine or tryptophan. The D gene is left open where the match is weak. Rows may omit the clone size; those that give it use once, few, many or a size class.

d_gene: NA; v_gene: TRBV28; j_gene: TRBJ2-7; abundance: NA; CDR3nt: TGTGCCAGCAGTTTCAGCGGCGCCTACGAGCAGTACTTC; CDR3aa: CASSFSGAYEQYF
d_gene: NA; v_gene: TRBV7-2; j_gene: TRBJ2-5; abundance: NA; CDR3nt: TGTGCCAGCAGCTCCCAGGGGAACGGTCTAGCAGAGACCCAGTACTTC; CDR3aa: CASSSQGNGLAETQYF
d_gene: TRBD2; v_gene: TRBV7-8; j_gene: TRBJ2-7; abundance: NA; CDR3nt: TGTGCCAGCAGCTTAAGCGGGGGGGTGGGGGAGCAGTACTTC; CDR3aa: CASSLSGGVGEQYF
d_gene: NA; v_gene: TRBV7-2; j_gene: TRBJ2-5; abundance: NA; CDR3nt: TGTGCCAGCAGCTTGGACTACACAGTCATGGAGACCCAGTACTTC; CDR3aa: CASSLDYTVMETQYF
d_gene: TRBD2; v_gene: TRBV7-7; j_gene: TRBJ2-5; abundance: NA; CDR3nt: TGTGCCAGCAGCTCCCCCGGGACTAGCGGAGAGACCCAGTACTTC; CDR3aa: CASSSPGTSGETQYF
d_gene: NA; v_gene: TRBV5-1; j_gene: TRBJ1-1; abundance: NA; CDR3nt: TGCGCCAGCAGCTTACAACAGGTCCCAGGGGAAGCTTTCTTT; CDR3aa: CASSLQQVPGEAFF
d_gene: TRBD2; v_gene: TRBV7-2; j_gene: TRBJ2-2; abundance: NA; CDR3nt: TGTGCCAGCAGCGGGGTTAGCGGGAGAAACACCGGGGAGCTGTTTTTT; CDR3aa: CASSGVSGRNTGELFF
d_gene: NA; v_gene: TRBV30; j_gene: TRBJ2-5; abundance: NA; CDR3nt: TGTGCCTGGAGTCTCCAGTACCAAGAGACCCAGTACTTC; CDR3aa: CAWSLQYQETQYF
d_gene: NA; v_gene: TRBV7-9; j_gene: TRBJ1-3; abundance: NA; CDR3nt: TGTGCCAGCAGCGACAATAGCTCTGGAAACACCATATATTTT; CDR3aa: CASSDNSSGNTIYF
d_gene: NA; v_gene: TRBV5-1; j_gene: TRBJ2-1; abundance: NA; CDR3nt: TGCGCCAGCAGCTTGGACAGATCAACCTACAATGAGCAGTTCTTC; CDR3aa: CASSLDRSTYNEQFF
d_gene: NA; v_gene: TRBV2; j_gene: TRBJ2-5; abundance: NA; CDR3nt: TGTGCCAGCAGTGGTGGGGGGGGCCAGCGCGAGACCCAGTACTTC; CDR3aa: CASSGGGGQRETQYF
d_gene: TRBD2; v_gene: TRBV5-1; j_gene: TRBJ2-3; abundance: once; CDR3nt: TGCGCCAGCAGGGATAGCGGGAGGGCCCCAGATACGCAGTATTTT; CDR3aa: CASRDSGRAPDTQYF
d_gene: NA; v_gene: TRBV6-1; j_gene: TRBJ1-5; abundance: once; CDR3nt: TGTGCCAGCAGTGAGGGGCCGGGCAATCAGCCCCAGCATTTT; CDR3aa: CASSEGPGNQPQHF
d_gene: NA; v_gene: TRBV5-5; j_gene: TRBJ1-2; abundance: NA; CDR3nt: TGTGCCAGCAGCTTGGCCAGGAATGGCTACACCTTC; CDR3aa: CASSLARNGYTF
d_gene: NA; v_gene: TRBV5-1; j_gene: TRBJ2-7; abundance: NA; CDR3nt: TGCGCCAGCAGCTCGAGACAGGCCGGGGCCTACGAGCAGTACTTC; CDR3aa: CASSSRQAGAYEQYF
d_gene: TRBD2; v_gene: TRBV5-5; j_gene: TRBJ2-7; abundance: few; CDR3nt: TGTGCCAGCAGCTTGGAAGGCGGGAGTCGGTACGAGCAGTACTTC; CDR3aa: CASSLEGGSRYEQYF
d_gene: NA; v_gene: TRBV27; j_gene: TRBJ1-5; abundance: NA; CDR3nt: TGTGCCAGCAGACCACTTGACAGGATTAATCAGCCCCAGCATTTT; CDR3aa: CASRPLDRINQPQHF
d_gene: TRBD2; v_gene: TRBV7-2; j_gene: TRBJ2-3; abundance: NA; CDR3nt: TGTGCCAGCAGATCAAAGCGGGAGGGCCAATTGGATACGCAGTATTTT; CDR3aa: CASRSKREGQLDTQYF
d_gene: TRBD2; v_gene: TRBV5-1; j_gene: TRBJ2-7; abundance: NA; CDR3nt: TGCGCCAGCAGCTTGCCCGCGACTAGCGGGAGCAACTCCTACGAGCAGTACTTC; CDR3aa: CASSLPATSGSNSYEQYF
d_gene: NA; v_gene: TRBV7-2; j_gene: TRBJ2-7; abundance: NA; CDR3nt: TGTGCCAGCAGCCCTGGGACTCTCTCCTACGAGCAGTACTTC; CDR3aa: CASSPGTLSYEQYF
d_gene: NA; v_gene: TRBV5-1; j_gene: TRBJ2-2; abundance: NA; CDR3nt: TGCGCCAGCGGGAGACAACCGGACGGGGAGCTGTTTTTT; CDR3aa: CASGRQPDGELFF
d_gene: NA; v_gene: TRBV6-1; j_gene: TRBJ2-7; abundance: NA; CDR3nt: TGTGCCAGCAGTCCCCACTACGAGCAGTACTTC; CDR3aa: CASSPHYEQYF
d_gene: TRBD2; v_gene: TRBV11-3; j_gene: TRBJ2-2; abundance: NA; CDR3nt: TGTGCCAGCAGCCCCCTCACAGGGCGGGAGGGCCGAACCGGGGAGCTGTTTTTT; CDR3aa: CASSPLTGREGRTGELFF
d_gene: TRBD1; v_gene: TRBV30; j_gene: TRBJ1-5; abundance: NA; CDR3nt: TGTGCCTGGAGCGGACAGGGCATGGCGGTGCGGGGCCAGCATTTT; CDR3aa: CAWSGQGMAVRGQHF
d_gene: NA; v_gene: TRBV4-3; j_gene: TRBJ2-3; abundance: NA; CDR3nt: TGCGCCAGCAGCCGCGCTGCGGGCGGGAGCACAGATACGCAGTATTTT; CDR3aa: CASSRAAGGSTDTQYF
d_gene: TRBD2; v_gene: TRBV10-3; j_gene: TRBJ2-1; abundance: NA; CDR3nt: TGTGCCATCAGTGAGGGACTAGCGGGAGTTGAGCAGTTCTTC; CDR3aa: CAISEGLAGVEQFF